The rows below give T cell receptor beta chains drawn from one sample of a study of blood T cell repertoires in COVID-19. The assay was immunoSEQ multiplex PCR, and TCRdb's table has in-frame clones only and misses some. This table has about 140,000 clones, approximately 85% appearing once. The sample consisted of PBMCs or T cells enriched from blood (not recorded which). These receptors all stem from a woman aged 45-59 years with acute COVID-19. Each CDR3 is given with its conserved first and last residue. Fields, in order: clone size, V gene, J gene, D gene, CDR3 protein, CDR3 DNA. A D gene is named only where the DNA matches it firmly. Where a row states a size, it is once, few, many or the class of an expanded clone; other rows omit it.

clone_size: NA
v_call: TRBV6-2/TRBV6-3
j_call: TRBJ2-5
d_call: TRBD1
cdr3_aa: CASSYPTGGALDQETQYF
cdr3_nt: TGTGCCAGCAGTTACCCTACAGGGGGCGCATTGGATCAAGAGACCCAGTACTTC

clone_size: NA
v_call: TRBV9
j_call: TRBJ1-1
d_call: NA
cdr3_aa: CASSSGGELGEAFF
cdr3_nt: TGTGCCAGCAGCTCCGGGGGGGAACTAGGCGAAGCTTTCTTT

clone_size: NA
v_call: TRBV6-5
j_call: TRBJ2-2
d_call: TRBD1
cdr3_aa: CASSSTGQGNTGELFF
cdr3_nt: TGTGCCAGCAGTTCTACGGGACAGGGCAACACCGGGGAGCTGTTTTTT

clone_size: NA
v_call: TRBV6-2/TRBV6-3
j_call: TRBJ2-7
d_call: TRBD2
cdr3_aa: CASSRTSDSSYEQYF
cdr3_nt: TGTGCCAGCAGCCGAACTAGCGATAGCTCCTACGAGCAGTACTTC

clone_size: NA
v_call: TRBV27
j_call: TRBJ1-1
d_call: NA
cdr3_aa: CASSLSRLRTEAFF
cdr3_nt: TGTGCCAGCAGTTTGTCCCGTCTAAGAACTGAAGCTTTCTTT

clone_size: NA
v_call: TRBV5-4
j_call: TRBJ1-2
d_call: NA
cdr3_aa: CASSLTVTNYGYTF
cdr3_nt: TGTGCCAGCAGCCTGACAGTTACTAACTATGGCTACACCTTC

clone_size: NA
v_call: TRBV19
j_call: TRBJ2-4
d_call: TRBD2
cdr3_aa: CASSMGGAPAKNIQYF
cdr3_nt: TGTGCCAGTAGTATGGGAGGGGCGCCGGCCAAAAACATTCAGTACTTC

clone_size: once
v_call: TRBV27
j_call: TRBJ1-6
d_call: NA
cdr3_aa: CASQPDLGRGSPLHF
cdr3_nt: TGTGCCAGCCAACCCGATCTGGGTCGGGGTTCACCCCTCCACTTT

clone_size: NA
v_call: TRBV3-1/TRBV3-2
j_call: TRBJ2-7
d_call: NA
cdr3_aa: CASSQVGLGTYEQYF
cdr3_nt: TGTGCCAGCAGCCAAGTGGGTCTAGGCACCTACGAGCAGTACTTC

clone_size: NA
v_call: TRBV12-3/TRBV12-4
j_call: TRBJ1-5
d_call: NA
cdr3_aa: CASSLAQREAQHF
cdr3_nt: TGTGCCAGCAGTTTAGCGCAGCGGGAGGCCCAGCATTTT

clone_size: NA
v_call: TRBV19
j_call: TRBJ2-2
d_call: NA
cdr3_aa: CLKKGEWSAGELFF
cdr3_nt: TGCCTCAAGAAGGGGGAGTGGAGTGCCGGGGAGCTGTTTTTT

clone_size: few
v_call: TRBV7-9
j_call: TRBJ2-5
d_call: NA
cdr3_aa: CASSLGAGARDQYF
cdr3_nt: TGTGCCAGCAGCTTAGGGGCAGGGGCCAGGGACCAGTACTTC

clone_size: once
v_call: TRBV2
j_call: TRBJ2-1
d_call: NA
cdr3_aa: CASSEQRNNEQFF
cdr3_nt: TGTGCCAGCAGTGAACAGCGGAACAATGAGCAGTTCTTC

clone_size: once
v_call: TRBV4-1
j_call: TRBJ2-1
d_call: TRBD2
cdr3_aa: CASSQDAAGGATYNEQFF
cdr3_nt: TGCGCCAGCAGCCAAGATGCTGCGGGAGGGGCTACCTACAATGAGCAGTTCTTC

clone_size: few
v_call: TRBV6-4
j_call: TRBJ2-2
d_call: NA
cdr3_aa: CASSDSPLGAGTGELFF
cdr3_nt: TGTGCCAGCAGTGACTCCCCGCTGGGGGCTGGTACCGGGGAGCTGTTTTTT

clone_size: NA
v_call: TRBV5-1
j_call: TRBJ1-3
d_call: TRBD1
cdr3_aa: CASSLIQGAKNTIYF
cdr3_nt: TGCGCCAGCAGCTTGATCCAGGGGGCGAAAAACACCATATATTTT

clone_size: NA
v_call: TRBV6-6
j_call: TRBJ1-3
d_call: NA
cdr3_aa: CASSYNFLDMGNTIYF
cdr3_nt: TGTGCCAGCAGTTACAATTTTTTGGACATGGGAAACACCATATATTTT

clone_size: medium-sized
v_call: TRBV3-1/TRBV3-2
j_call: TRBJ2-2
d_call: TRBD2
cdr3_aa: CASSPRGSGRAKWPGELFF
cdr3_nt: TGTGCCAGCAGCCCCCGGGGTAGCGGGAGGGCCAAGTGGCCCGGGGAGCTGTTTTTT

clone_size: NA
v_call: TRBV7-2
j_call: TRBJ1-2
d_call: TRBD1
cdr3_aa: CASSLGQNYGYTF
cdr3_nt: TGTGCCAGCAGCTTGGGACAGAACTATGGCTACACCTTC

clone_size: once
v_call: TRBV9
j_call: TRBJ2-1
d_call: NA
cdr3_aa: CASSVAGYDEQFF
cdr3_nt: TGTGCCAGCAGCGTGGCAGGGTACGATGAGCAGTTCTTC

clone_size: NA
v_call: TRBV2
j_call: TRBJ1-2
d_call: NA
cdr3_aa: CASSELGFISGYTF
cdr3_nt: TGTGCCAGCAGTGAGCTGGGCTTCATAAGTGGCTACACCTTC

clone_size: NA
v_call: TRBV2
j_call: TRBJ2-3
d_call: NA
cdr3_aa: CASSEIRSTDTQYF
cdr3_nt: TGTGCCAGCAGTGAAATCCGGAGCACAGATACGCAGTATTTT

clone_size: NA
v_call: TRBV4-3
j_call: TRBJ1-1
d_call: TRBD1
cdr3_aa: CASSQDRGRTEAFF
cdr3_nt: TGCGCCAGCAGCCAAGACAGGGGGCGTACTGAAGCTTTCTTT